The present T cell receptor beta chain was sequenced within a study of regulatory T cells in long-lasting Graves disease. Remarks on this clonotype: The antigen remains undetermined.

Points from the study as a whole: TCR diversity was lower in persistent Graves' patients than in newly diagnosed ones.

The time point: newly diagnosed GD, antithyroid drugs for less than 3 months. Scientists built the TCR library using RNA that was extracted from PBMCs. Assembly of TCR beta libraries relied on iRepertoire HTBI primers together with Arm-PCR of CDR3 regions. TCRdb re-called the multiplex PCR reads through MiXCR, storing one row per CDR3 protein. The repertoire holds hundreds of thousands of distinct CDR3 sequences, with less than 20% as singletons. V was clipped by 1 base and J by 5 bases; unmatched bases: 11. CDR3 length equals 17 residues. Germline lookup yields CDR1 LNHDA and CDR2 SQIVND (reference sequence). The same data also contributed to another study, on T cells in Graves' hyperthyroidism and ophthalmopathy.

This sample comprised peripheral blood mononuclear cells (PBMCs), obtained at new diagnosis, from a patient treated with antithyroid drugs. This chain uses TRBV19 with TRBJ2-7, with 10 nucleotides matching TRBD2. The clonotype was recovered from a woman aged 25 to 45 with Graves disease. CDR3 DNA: TGTGCCAGTAGTATAGTTCCCCTAGCGGGAGTCAGCCACGAGCAGTACTTC. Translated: CASSIVPLAGVSHEQYF.